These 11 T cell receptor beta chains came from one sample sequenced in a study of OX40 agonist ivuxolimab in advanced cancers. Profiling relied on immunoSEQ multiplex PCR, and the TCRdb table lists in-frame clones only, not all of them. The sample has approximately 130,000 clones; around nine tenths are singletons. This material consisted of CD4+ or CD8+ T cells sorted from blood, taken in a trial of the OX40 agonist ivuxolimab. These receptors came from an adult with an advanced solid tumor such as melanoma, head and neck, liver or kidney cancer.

The CDR3 spells CASSQGRSSVPTNEKLFF. The CDR3 coding sequence is TGCGCCAGCAGCCAAGGGAGGAGTTCGGTCCCAACTAATGAAAAACTGTTTTTT. The V call is TRBV4-3, the J call TRBJ1-4; D gene ambiguous. Trimming left V 1 base short and J 0 bases short, with 15 bases between. CDR1 LGHNA and CDR2 YSLEER come from the germline V gene. The CDR3 spans 18 residues.

CDR3 DNA sequence: TGTGCCAGCAGCCCTAGCGGGAGGGGGAATGAGCAGTTCTTC. Translation gives CASSPSGRGNEQFF. This chain joins TRBV6-4 and TRBJ2-1, with 12 bases identical to TRBD2. Trimming took 6 bases from V and 7 from J; bases not matched to a gene: 4. Germline CDR1 and CDR2: MRHNA and SNTAGT. The CDR3 is 14 residues long.

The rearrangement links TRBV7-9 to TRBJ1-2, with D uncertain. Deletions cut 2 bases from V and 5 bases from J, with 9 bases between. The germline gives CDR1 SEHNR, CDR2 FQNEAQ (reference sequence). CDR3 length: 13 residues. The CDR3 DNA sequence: TGTGCCAGCAGCTTAAACAACAAGTATGGCTACACCTTC. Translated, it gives CASSLNNKYGYTF.

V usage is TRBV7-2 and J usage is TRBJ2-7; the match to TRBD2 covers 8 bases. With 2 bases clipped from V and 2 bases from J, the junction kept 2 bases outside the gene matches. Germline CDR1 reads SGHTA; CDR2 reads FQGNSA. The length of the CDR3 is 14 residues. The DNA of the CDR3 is TGTGCCAGCAGCTTAAAGACTAGCGCCTACGAGCAGTACTTC. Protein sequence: CASSLKTSAYEQYF.

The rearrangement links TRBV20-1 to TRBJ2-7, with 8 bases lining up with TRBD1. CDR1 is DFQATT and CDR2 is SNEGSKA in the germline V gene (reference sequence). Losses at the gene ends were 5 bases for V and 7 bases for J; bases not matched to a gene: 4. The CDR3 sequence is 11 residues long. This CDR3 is CSAPGQVEQYF. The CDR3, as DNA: TGCAGTGCTCCGGGACAGGTTGAGCAGTACTTC.

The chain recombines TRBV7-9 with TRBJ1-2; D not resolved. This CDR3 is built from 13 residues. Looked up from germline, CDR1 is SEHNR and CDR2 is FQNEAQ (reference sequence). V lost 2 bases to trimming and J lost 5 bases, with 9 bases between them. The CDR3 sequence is CASSLSEYYGYTF. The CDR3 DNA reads TGTGCCAGCAGCTTATCCGAGTATTATGGCTACACCTTC.

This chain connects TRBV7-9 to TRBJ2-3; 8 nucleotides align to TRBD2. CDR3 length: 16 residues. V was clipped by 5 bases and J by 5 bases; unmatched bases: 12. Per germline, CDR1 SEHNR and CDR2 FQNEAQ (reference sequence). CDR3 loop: CASSLRGGGRIDTQYF. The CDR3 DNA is TGTGCCAGCAGCCTACGGGGGGGCGGGAGAATAGATACGCAGTATTTT.

CDR3 in amino acids: CASNSGTGTNQPQHF. The CDR3 DNA is TGTGCCAGCAACTCCGGGACAGGGACGAATCAGCCCCAGCATTTT. The chain carries TRBV25-1 and TRBJ1-5; 9 nucleotides agree with TRBD1. This CDR3 has 15 amino acids. Germline V CDR1 and CDR2: MGHDK, SYGVNS. The V and J ends lost 7 bases and 4 bases, in that order; junction bases with no gene match: 8.

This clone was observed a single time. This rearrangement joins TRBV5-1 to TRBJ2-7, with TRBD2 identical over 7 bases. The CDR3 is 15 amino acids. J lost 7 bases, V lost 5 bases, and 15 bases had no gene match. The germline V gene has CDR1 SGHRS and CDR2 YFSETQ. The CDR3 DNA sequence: TGCGCCAGCAGGAGTGGGGGGACTACCGGAGTGGAGCAGTACTTC. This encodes CASRSGGTTGVEQYF.

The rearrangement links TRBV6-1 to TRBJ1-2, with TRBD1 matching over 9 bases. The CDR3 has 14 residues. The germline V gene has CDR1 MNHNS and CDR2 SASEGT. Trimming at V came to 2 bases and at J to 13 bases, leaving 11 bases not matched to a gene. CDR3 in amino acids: CASSETNRGRGCTF. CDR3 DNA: TGTGCCAGCAGTGAAACCAACAGGGGGCGGGGGTGCACCTTC.

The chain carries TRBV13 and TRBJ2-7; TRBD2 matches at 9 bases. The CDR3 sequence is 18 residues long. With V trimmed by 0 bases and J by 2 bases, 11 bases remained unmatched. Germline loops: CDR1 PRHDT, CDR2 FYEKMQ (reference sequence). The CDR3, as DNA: TGTGCCAGCAGCTTAGGGCCGGGGTCGACTAGCGGCCCCTACGAGCAGTACTTC. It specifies CASSLGPGSTSGPYEQYF.